The 10 T cell receptor beta chains below were found in one sample sequenced in a study of T cells after yellow fever vaccination. TCRdb used MiXCR to reprocess the 5' RACE reads, holding one entry per CDR3 protein. The table has hundreds of thousands of distinct CDR3 sequences, around an eighth seen once. Sample: PBMCs, taken on the day of the yellow fever booster vaccination. These receptors were obtained from a man aged 30-40 years who received the YFV17D yellow fever vaccine.

This clonotype was seen more than once but under ten times. The chain uses TRBV6-2 or TRBV6-3 and TRBJ2-2; 8 bases agree with TRBD2. The CDR3 runs to 15 residues. Germline-derived CDR1 and CDR2 are MNHEY and SVGEGT. V trimming: 5 bases; J trimming: 6 bases; junction bases outside the gene matches: 8. The CDR3 DNA is TGTGCCAGCAGTGGGGAGCGGGAGTTTGCCGGGGAGCTGTTTTTT. As protein: CASSGEREFAGELFF.

This chain links TRBV5-6 with TRBJ1-5, with a tentative D call TRBD1 (6 bases). Trimming shortened V by 5 bases and J by 0 bases, and 15 bases separated the two germline ends. The CDR3 sequence is 16 residues long. Germline assignment: CDR1 SGHDT and CDR2 YYEEEE. Here the CDR3 DNA reads TGTGCCAGCAGAAGGGGGGGGCTCTATAGCAATCAGCCCCAGCATTTT. It codes for CASRRGGLYSNQPQHF.

This clonotype was detected ten times or more. CDR3 loop: CTSSQDRSDSSTDTQYF. The CDR3 nucleotides read TGCACCAGCAGCCAAGATCGAAGCGACTCTAGCACAGATACGCAGTATTTT. The genes are TRBV1 and TRBJ2-3. TRBV1 is a documented pseudogene. The CDR3 has 17 amino acids.

This clonotype was observed a handful of times. The chain joins TRBV28 to TRBJ2-3, with TRBD2 matching 10 bases. Germline CDR1 is MDHEN and CDR2 is SYDVKM. With 9 bases clipped from V and 3 bases from J, the junction kept 12 bases outside the gene matches. The CDR3 length is 16 residues. The CDR3 DNA reads as TGTGCCAGTCACCCTCCTAGCGGGGGAGGGACAGATACGCAGTATTTT. Protein: CASHPPSGGGTDTQYF.

The rearrangement joins TRBV6-2 or TRBV6-3 to TRBJ2-4; weak D call: TRBD2 (6 bases). The CDR3 consists of 15 residues. CDR1 and CDR2 from the germline V gene are MNHEY and SVGEGT. The germline V and J ends were trimmed by 4 bases and 6 bases, with 16 bases remaining between them. The CDR3 here is CASSSGGIGVNIQYF. In nucleotides, the CDR3 is TGTGCCAGCAGTTCAGGAGGGATCGGAGTAAACATTCAGTACTTC.

In this sample, this clonotype turned up many times. V gene TRBV20-1 combines with J gene TRBJ2-3; 10 bases agree with TRBD2. CDR3 length: 11 residues. The V gene's germline CDR1 is DFQATT and CDR2 SNEGSKA (reference sequence). The CDR3 bases are TGCTGTAGCGGGAGGATGGATACGCAGTATTTT. Translated: CCSGRMDTQYF.

This clonotype was observed a few times. The J gene is TRBJ2-1, the V gene TRBV20-1; tentatively, D is TRBD2 (5 bases). Germline assignment: CDR1 DFQATT and CDR2 SNEGSKA (reference sequence). Deletions cut 3 bases from V and 12 bases from J, with 24 bases between. The length of the CDR3 is 15 residues. For the CDR3, the DNA is TGCAGTGCTAGTAACCCACAGTCCCGTGGAGGCGGGCAGTTCTTC. Protein: CSASNPQSRGGGQFF.

V usage is TRBV20-1 and J usage is TRBJ2-3, with D unclear. CDR3 length equals 14 residues. Germline V gene sequence: CDR1 DFQATT, CDR2 SNEGSKA (reference sequence). V lost 3 bases, J lost 2 bases, and 12 bases lay in between. Here the CDR3 DNA reads TGCAGTGCTAGTATCAAAGATTCCACAGATACGCAGTATTTT. Its protein is CSASIKDSTDTQYF.

The rearrangement uses TRBV13 and TRBJ1-2; D gene unclear. The CDR3 length is 14 residues. Germline V gene sequence: CDR1 PRHDT, CDR2 FYEKMQ (reference sequence). The V and J ends lost 2 bases and 0 bases respectively, with 7 bases between them. This CDR3 is CASSLNPANYGYTF. CDR3 coding DNA: TGTGCCAGCAGCTTAAATCCAGCTAACTATGGCTACACCTTC.

This clonotype was recorded many times. V and J are TRBV7-2 and TRBJ2-1; D assignment may be TRBD1 or TRBD2 (5 bases each). The CDR3 totals 13 residues. V shed 8 bases and J shed 2 bases, with 10 bases lying between them. The germline V gene has CDR1 SGHTA and CDR2 FQGNSA. This CDR3 reads CASRDAAYNEQFF. The CDR3 DNA reads as TGTGCCAGCCGGGACGCTGCCTACAATGAGCAGTTCTTC.